The T cell receptor beta chain described here comes from a study of response to subunit inactivated influenza vaccine. The CDR3 is 16 residues long. The V gene lost 9 bases and the J gene lost 3 bases, with 23 bases spanning the gap. In germline, CDR1 is SGHRS, CDR2 YFSETQ. MiXCR, run by TCRdb on the RT-PCR reads, gives a single entry per CDR3 protein. The data show about 520,000 distinct CDR3 sequences, roughly 25% seen once. Study observations and caveats: T cells newly recruited by each seasonal influenza vaccination are few, the authors suggested.

This clonotype was observed a few times. Its antigen is as yet unknown. The sequence was obtained from a man aged 45-65 years who received an inactivated influenza vaccine. Here the sequenced sample was CD4+ T cells sorted from PBMCs, taken roughly 5 days after vaccination. V is TRBV5-1 and J is TRBJ2-3; maybe TRBD1 (6 bases). CDR3 DNA: TGCGCCACCGAAGTCAGACAGGAGGATGGGACAGATACGCAGTATTTT. Its protein is CATEVRQEDGTDTQYF.